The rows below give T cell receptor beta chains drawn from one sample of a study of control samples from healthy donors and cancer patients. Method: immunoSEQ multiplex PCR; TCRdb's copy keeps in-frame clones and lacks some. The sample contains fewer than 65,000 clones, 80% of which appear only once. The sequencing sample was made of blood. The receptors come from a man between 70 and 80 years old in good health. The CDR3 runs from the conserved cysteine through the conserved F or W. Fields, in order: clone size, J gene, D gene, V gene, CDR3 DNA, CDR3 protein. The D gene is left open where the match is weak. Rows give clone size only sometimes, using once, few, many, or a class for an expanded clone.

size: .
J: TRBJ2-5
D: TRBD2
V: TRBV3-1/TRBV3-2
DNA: TGTGCCAGCAGCCAAGAGGGAGCGGGAGACGGAAAGACCCAGTACTTC
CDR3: CASSQEGAGDGKTQYF

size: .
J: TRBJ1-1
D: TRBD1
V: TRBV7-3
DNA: TGTGCCAGCAGCCCTGACCCGGGACAGAACTCTAAAGCTTTCTTT
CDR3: CASSPDPGQNSKAFF

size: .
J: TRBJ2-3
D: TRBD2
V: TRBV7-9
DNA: TGTGCCAGCAGCTTAGTAGCGGGAGGGCCGTATATCACGACAGATACGCAGTATTTT
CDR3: CASSLVAGGPYITTDTQYF

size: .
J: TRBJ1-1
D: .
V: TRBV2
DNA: TGTGCCAGCAAGAAGGAGGGAACTGAAGCTTTCTTT
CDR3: CASKKEGTEAFF

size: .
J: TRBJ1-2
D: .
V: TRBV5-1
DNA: TGCGCCAGCAGCTTGGAAACACCTAACTATGGCTACACCTTC
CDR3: CASSLETPNYGYTF

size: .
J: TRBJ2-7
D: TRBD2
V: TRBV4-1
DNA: TGCGCCAGCAGCAAAGAGGGACTAGCGGACGAGCAGTACTTC
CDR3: CASSKEGLADEQYF

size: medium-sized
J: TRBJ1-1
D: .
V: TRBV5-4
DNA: TGTGCCAGCAGCTTGGCCGGAAGGTGGGAAGCTTTCTTT
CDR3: CASSLAGRWEAFF

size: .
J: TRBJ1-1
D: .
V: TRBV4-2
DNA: TGTGCCAGCAGCCAACCAAGCGGGAACACTGAAGCTTTCTTT
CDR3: CASSQPSGNTEAFF

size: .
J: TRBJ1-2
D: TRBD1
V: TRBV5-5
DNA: TGTGCCAGCAGCTTGAGCATTGCAGGGGGCGGCTACACCTTC
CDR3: CASSLSIAGGGYTF

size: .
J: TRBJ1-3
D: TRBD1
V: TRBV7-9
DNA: TGTGCCAGCAGCCTTTGGGACAGACGCTCTGGAAACACCATATATTTT
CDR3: CASSLWDRRSGNTIYF

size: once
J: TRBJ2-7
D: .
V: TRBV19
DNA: TGTGCCAGTAGTATCCTAGGACAGAGAGTTTACGAGCAGTACTTC
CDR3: CASSILGQRVYEQYF

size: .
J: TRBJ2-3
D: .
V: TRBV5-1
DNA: TGCGCCAGCAGTCGGGACGCCAATGTGGATACGCAGTATTTT
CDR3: CASSRDANVDTQYF

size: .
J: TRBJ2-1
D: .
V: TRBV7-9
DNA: TGTGCCAGCAGCTTAGGTGACGGTGCCTACAATGAGCAGTTCTTC
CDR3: CASSLGDGAYNEQFF

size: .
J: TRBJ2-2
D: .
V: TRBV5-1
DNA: TGCGCCAGCAGCCCGGGCCGGACGGGAGAGGTCACCGGGGAGCTGTTTTTT
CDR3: CASSPGRTGEVTGELFF

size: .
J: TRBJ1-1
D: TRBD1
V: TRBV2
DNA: TGTGCCAGCAGCTATGGGACAGTTTCTACTGAAGCTTTCTTT
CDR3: CASSYGTVSTEAFF

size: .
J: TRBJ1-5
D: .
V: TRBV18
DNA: TGTGCCAGCTCCCTCGACAAGAATCAGCCCCAGCATTTT
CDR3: CASSLDKNQPQHF

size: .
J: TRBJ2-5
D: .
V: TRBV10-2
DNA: TGCGCCAGCAGCCCCCAGGACCAAGGGTACCAAGAGACCCAGTACTTC
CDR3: CASSPQDQGYQETQYF

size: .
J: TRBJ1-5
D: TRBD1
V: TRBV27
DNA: TGTGCCAGCAGTCCCCGGACAGGGGTTTATAGCAATCAGCCCCAGCATTTT
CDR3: CASSPRTGVYSNQPQHF

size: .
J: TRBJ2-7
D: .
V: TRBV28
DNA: TGTGCCAGCAGTTTGATAGGGAAGGGCTACGAGCAGTACTTC
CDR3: CASSLIGKGYEQYF

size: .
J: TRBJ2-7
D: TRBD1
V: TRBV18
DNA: TGTGCCAGCTCACAGCCGGGACAGGGCCTCTACGAGCAGTACTTC
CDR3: CASSQPGQGLYEQYF

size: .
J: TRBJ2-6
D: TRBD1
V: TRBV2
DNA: TGTGCCAGCAGTGGGCTGGCCGGGACAGGGGAAGGGGCCAACGTCCTGACTTTC
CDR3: CASSGLAGTGEGANVLTF

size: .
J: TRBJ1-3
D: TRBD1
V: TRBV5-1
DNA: TGCGCCAGCAGCTGGACAGGGGGCTCTTCTGGAAACACCATATATTTT
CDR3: CASSWTGGSSGNTIYF

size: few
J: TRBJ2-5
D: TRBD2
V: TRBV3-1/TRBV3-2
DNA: TGTGCCAGCGGTAGCGGGGAGACCCAGTACTTC
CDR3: CASGSGETQYF

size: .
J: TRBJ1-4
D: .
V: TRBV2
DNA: TGTGCCACCTGGGGCAGGGGATGGACTAATGAAAAACTGTTTTTT
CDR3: CATWGRGWTNEKLFF

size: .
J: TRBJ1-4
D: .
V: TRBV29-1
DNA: TGCAGCGTGCTCCAGGGGAATGAAAAACTGTTTTTT
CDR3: CSVLQGNEKLFF

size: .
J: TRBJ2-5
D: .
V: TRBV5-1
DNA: TGCGCCAGCAGCTTAAGGGGCGCCCAAGAGACCCAGTACTTC
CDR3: CASSLRGAQETQYF

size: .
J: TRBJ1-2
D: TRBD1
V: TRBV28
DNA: TGTGCCAGCAGGGGGACAGGGACCTATCGTGGCTACACCTTC
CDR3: CASRGTGTYRGYTF

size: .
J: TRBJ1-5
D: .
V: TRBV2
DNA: TGTGCCAGCACCCGCGATTTCCTCGTTCAGCCCCAGCATTTT
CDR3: CASTRDFLVQPQHF

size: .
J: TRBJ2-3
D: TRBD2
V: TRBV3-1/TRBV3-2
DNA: TGTGCCAGCAGCCACCGACTAGCGGGAGGGAGCACGCAGTATTTT
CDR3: CASSHRLAGGSTQYF

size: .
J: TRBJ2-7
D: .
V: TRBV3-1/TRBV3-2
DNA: TGTGCCAGCAGCCTTACATACTACGAGCAGTACTTC
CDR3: CASSLTYYEQYF

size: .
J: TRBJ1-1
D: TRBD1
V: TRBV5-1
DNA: TGCGCCAGCAGCTTGGGGACAGGGGATAATGAAGCTTTCTTT
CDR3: CASSLGTGDNEAFF

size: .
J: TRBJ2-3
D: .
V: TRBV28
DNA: TGTGCCAGCAGTCGAACGGATACGCAGTATTTT
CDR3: CASSRTDTQYF

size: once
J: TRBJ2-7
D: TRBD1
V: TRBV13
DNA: TGTGCCAGCAGCTTAATAGACAGGGCATACGAGCAGTACTTC
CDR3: CASSLIDRAYEQYF

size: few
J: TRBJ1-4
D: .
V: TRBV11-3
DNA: TGTGCCAGCAGCTCGGGCCTCCGGCGGGAAAAACTGTTTTTT
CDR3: CASSSGLRREKLFF

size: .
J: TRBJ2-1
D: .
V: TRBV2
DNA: TGTGCCAGCATTACGACAGGTAATGAGCAGTTCTTC
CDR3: CASITTGNEQFF

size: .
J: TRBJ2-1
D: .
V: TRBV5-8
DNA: TGTGCCAGCAACCCAACTGGAAGCTCCTACAATGAGCAGTTCTTC
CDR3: CASNPTGSSYNEQFF